These 27 T cell receptor beta chains were sequenced from one sample in a study of CD8 T cells in Susac syndrome (dated by TCRdb to 2018 to 2020). Library preparation employed the immunoSEQ multiplex PCR assay. RNA was extracted with the RNeasy kit and roughly 0.45 to 1 ug was reverse transcribed using random hexamers. TCRdb itself trimmed the public reads at Q25 with fastp, ran MiXCR and retained productive beta chains. One record per CDR3 amino acid sequence lists the most common genes and DNA. This sample lists approximately 190,000 distinct CDR3 sequences; 95% were detected once. The top ten clonotypes cover around 0.16% of the sample. The sample consisted of CD8+ T cells from PBMCs. The receptor set was obtained from a human donor with Susac syndrome.

The count of this clonotype is one. The chain recombines TRBV12-3 or TRBV12-4 with TRBJ2-7; D is uncertain. The V end lost 5 bases, the J end lost 2 bases, and 10 bases lay between the germline ends. The CDR3 is 13 residues long. CDR3 loop: CASSHSPPYEQYF. CDR3 DNA: TGTGCCAGCAGTCACAGCCCCCCCTACGAGCAGTACTTC.

The chain combines TRBV3-1 with TRBJ2-7; no clear D gene. Germline lookup yields CDR1 LGHDT and CDR2 YNNKEL (reference sequence). The V end lost 1 base, the J end lost 5 bases, and 15 bases lay between the germline ends. CDR3 length: 15 residues. CDR3 coding DNA: TGTGCCAGCAGCCAAGTTTCCAGAAGGAGTAACGAGCAGTACTTC. Amino acid sequence: CASSQVSRRSNEQYF.

The chain is built from TRBV9 and TRBJ2-1; tentative D call: TRBD2 (6 bases). The CDR3 has 15 residues. V shed 2 bases and J shed 4 bases, with 13 bases lying between them. Germline V lookup: CDR1 SGDLS, CDR2 YYNGEE. CDR3 DNA sequence: TGTGCCAGCAGCGTGGGAGGTGGGAGGTACAATGAGCAGTTCTTC. As protein: CASSVGGGRYNEQFF.

The V and J genes are TRBV5-6 and TRBJ2-7, with a possible D match to TRBD1 (5 bases). V shed 4 bases and J shed 6 bases, with 17 bases lying between them. CDR1 SGHDT and CDR2 YYEEEE come from the germline V gene. This CDR3 comprises 14 residues. This chain's CDR3 is CASSPQARVREQYF. CDR3 DNA: TGTGCCAGCAGCCCCCAAGCCAGGGTCCGCGAGCAGTACTTC.

CDR3 amino acids: CASSLGTSTLPQYF. CDR3 coding DNA: TGTGCCAGCAGCTTAGGGACTAGCACCCTCCCCCAGTACTTC. The J gene is TRBJ2-5, the V gene TRBV11-2, with TRBD2 matching over 8 bases. The CDR3 has 14 amino acids. V lost 1 base, J lost 9 bases, and 7 bases stayed unmatched. Germline values: CDR1 SGHAT, CDR2 FQNNGV.

The chain has TRBV24-1 and TRBJ2-6; D assignment may be TRBD1 or TRBD2 (5 bases each). This CDR3 has 14 residues. CDR1 is KGHDR and CDR2 is SFDVKD in the germline V gene. V gave up 6 bases and J gave up 4 bases, with 9 bases separating them. The CDR3 region has the DNA TGTGCCACCAGTATGGGACCCGGGGCCAACGTCCTGACTTTC. Translating it yields CATSMGPGANVLTF.

The J gene is TRBJ2-7, the V gene TRBV12-3 or TRBV12-4; D is perhaps TRBD1 or TRBD2 (5 bases each). The CDR3 totals 14 residues. The V and J ends lost 6 bases and 6 bases respectively, with 18 bases between them. This chain's CDR3 is CASSPGHNRGEQYF. The CDR3 DNA reads as TGTGCCAGCAGCCCCGGACATAACCGGGGCGAGCAGTACTTC.

The chain employs TRBV3-1 and TRBJ2-3, with D uncertain. V dropped 0 bases and J dropped 5 bases, with 3 bases sitting between them. Germline CDR1 reads LGHDT; CDR2 reads YNNKEL (reference sequence). This CDR3 comprises 12 residues. The CDR3 sequence: CASSQDRDTQYF. The CDR3 DNA reads as TGTGCCAGCAGCCAAGACAGAGATACGCAGTATTTT.

The rearrangement links TRBV15 to TRBJ1-2, with 7 bases fitting TRBD1. The germline gives CDR1 LNHNV, CDR2 YYDKDF (reference sequence). The trim removed 9 bases at V and 2 bases at J, leaving 12 bases unmatched. The CDR3 runs 15 residues. Written as DNA, the CDR3 is TGTGCCACAAACTCACGACAGGGACCGAACTATGGCTACACCTTC. This translates into CATNSRQGPNYGYTF.

The gene calls are TRBV20-1 and TRBJ1-3, with D maybe TRBD1 (6 bases). This CDR3 spans 13 amino acids. With 3 bases removed from V and 9 bases from J, the gap between germline ends came to 15 bases. From germline, CDR1 is DFQATT and CDR2 SNEGSKA (reference sequence). The CDR3 DNA reads as TGCAGTGCTAGGGCAGGGGATCGCGCCACCATATATTTT. It codes for CSARAGDRATIYF.

V usage is TRBV25-1 and J usage is TRBJ2-3, with 11 bases aligning to TRBD2. The V segment lost 3 bases and the J segment 5 bases; nucleotides outside the gene matches: 16. This CDR3 has 19 residues. Germline V gene lookup returns CDR1 MGHDK and CDR2 SYGVNS. The DNA for the CDR3 is TGTGCCAGCAGTGACAAAAAGCTGGGACTAGCGGAATGGATAGATACGCAGTATTTT. Amino acid sequence: CASSDKKLGLAEWIDTQYF.

The chain has TRBV29-1 and TRBJ2-1, with 7 bases aligning to TRBD1. The germline V gene encodes CDR1 SQVTM and CDR2 ANQGSEA. V lost 6 bases, J lost 0 bases, and 2 bases stayed unmatched. The CDR3 has 13 amino acids. CDR3 nucleotide sequence: TGCAGCGTAGGACAGGTCTCCTACAATGAGCAGTTCTTC. Encoded protein: CSVGQVSYNEQFF.

This clonotype was counted once. The chain combines TRBV4-1 with TRBJ2-7, with 7 bases aligning to TRBD1. Germline V gene sequence: CDR1 MGHRA, CDR2 YSYEKL. This CDR3 contains 14 residues. After removal of 0 bases from V and 2 bases from J, the junction contained 1 base not matched to a gene. This CDR3 reads CASSQEDRTYEQYF. CDR3 in DNA: TGCGCCAGCAGCCAAGAGGACAGGACCTACGAGCAGTACTTC.

This sequence joins TRBV27 and TRBJ1-4; D uncertain. The V end lost 4 bases, the J end lost 0 bases, and 6 bases lay between the germline ends. This CDR3 has 14 amino acids. Germline-derived CDR1 and CDR2 are MNHEY and SMNVEV (reference sequence). The CDR3 DNA follows: TGTGCCAGCAGTTCGATTGCAACTAATGAAAAACTGTTTTTT. This gives the protein CASSSIATNEKLFF.

The V and J genes are TRBV5-6 and TRBJ2-1, with D possibly called TRBD1 or TRBD2 (6 bases each). V lost 4 bases, J lost 3 bases, and 14 bases lay in between. The CDR3 sequence is 15 residues long. Germline values: CDR1 SGHDT, CDR2 YYEEEE. In DNA form, the CDR3 reads TGTGCCAGCAGCCCAGAGGGGGGCGACTACAATGAGCAGTTCTTC. Amino acid sequence: CASSPEGGDYNEQFF.

The chain couples TRBV29-1 to TRBJ2-1; D gene uncertain. CDR3 length equals 12 residues. The V gene lost 3 bases and the J gene lost 6 bases, with 9 bases spanning the gap. Germline V gene sequence: CDR1 SQVTM, CDR2 ANQGSEA. CDR3 nucleotide sequence: TGCAGCGTTGAGACCTATCGCAATGAGCAGTTCTTC. It is translated as CSVETYRNEQFF.

This clonotype has only a few counts. The J gene is TRBJ2-6, the V gene TRBV12-3 or TRBV12-4; 7 nucleotides align to TRBD1. V shed 5 bases, J shed 2 bases, and the junction held 3 bases outside the gene matches. CDR3 length: 15 residues. The CDR3, as DNA: TGTGCCAGCAGTCCCCAGGGGGCTGGGGCCAACGTCCTGACTTTC. Protein product: CASSPQGAGANVLTF.

V and J are TRBV7-6 and TRBJ1-2, with D unresolved. Germline CDR1 is SGHVS and CDR2 is FNYEAQ. This CDR3 has 15 residues. V was clipped by 5 bases and J by 8 bases, with 21 bases between them. CDR3 bases: TGTGCCAGCAGCCCCGGATCGGGGAATACGTGGGGCTACACCTTC. Its translation: CASSPGSGNTWGYTF.

This sequence joins TRBV28 and TRBJ2-1; D gene ambiguous. The CDR3 consists of 13 residues. V shed 11 bases and J shed 0 bases, with 11 bases lying between them. In germline, CDR1 is MDHEN, CDR2 SYDVKM. CDR3 sequence (DNA): TGTGCCTCGACGGGTATCTCCTACAATGAGCAGTTCTTC. Amino acid sequence: CASTGISYNEQFF.

The CDR3, as DNA: TGCAGCGCCTTGGGTGTAGGGACACCGAACACCGGGGAGCTGTTTTTT. Its protein product is CSALGVGTPNTGELFF. The chain combines TRBV29-1 with TRBJ2-2, with a tentative D call TRBD1 (6 bases). The ends were cut back, 7 bases at V and 0 bases at J, with 18 bases in the middle. This CDR3 is built from 16 residues. The germline CDR1 and CDR2 sequences are SQVTM and ANQGSEA.

CDR3 protein: CSARVDLQGHGYTF. Here the CDR3 DNA reads TGCAGTGCTAGAGTAGACCTACAGGGGCATGGCTACACCTTC. V gene TRBV20-1 combines with J gene TRBJ1-2; 7 nucleotides line up with TRBD1. The germline V gene encodes CDR1 DFQATT and CDR2 SNEGSKA (reference sequence). Unmatched junction bases numbered 8, after V lost 1 base and J lost 6 bases. The CDR3 covers 14 residues.

V and J are TRBV20-1 and TRBJ1-5; D is uncertain. V lost 3 bases, J lost 1 base, and 7 bases lay in between. CDR3 size: 13 residues. Germline V CDR1 and CDR2: DFQATT, SNEGSKA (reference sequence). The CDR3 sequence is CSARDQSNQPQHF. The CDR3 DNA sequence: TGCAGTGCTAGGGATCAGAGCAATCAGCCCCAGCATTTT.

The J gene is TRBJ1-1, the V gene TRBV6-5; TRBD1 is a possible D gene (6 bases). V dropped 5 bases and J dropped 5 bases, with 18 bases sitting between them. Germline lookup yields CDR1 MNHEY and CDR2 SVGAGI. The CDR3 runs to 15 residues. The CDR3 protein is CASSPPGQRRTEAFF. The DNA of the CDR3 is TGTGCCAGCAGTCCGCCCGGACAGCGAAGGACTGAAGCTTTCTTT.

V usage is TRBV19 and J usage is TRBJ2-3, with 7 bases lining up with TRBD2. V gave up 8 bases and J gave up 1 base; unmatched junction bases: 6. Germline CDR1 LNHDA, CDR2 SQIVND (reference sequence). The CDR3 covers 14 residues. The CDR3 is CASSTSAGTDTQYF. The DNA of the CDR3 is TGTGCCAGTTCTACTAGCGCTGGCACAGATACGCAGTATTTT.

V gene TRBV30 combines with J gene TRBJ2-5, with D possibly TRBD1 on 6 matching bases. V lost 4 bases and J lost 5, with 14 bases in between. Germline CDR1 and CDR2: GTSNPN and SVGIG (reference sequence). This CDR3 comprises 13 residues. The CDR3 loop reads CAWTRGGSETQYF. The DNA for the CDR3 is TGTGCCTGGACCAGAGGGGGATCGGAGACCCAGTACTTC.

This sequence joins TRBV28 and TRBJ1-1; possible D gene TRBD1, 5 bases. Germline V gives CDR1 MDHEN, CDR2 SYDVKM. The CDR3 covers 16 residues. Trimming removed 3 bases at V and 1 base at J, with 15 bases between. CDR3 nucleotides: TGTGCCAGCAGTTTTACAGGAGATTCGGAGAACACTGAAGCTTTCTTT. Its protein is CASSFTGDSENTEAFF.

This clonotype was picked up a small number of times. The rearrangement uses TRBV11-3 and TRBJ2-7; possible D gene TRBD1, 6 bases. With 4 bases removed from V and 0 bases from J, the gap between germline ends came to 16 bases. CDR1 is SGHNT and CDR2 is YENEEA in the germline V gene. The CDR3 loop spans 16 amino acids. The CDR3 is CASSSTRQESSYEQYF. As DNA, the CDR3 is TGTGCCAGCAGCTCGACAAGACAGGAGAGCTCCTACGAGCAGTACTTC.